This TCR beta chain derives from a study of identical twins. The V gene end was trimmed by 0 bases and the J gene end by 7 bases; junction bases not matched to a gene: 5. This CDR3 has 15 residues. The germline V gene has CDR1 SGDLS and CDR2 YYNGEE. MiXCR was run by TCRdb on the 5' RACE reads, yielding one entry per CDR3 protein. This sample has about 100,000 distinct CDR3 sequences, with under 6.5% found just once. The sequencing input was memory T cells sorted from blood. The V and J genes are TRBV9 and TRBJ2-1; the match to TRBD2 covers 9 bases. The TCR sequence derives from a woman aged 45-59 years in good health. This CDR3 is CASSVASGVGNEQFF. The CDR3 nucleotides read TGTGCCAGCAGCGTAGCTAGCGGGGTAGGTAATGAGCAGTTCTTC. The full variable domain, rest sourced from reference TRBV9 and TRBJ2-1, is DSGVTQTPKHLITATGQRVTLRCSPRSGDLSVYWYQQSLDQGLQFLIQYYNGEERAKGNILERFSAQQFPDLHSELNLSSLELGDSALYFCASSVASGVGNEQFFGPGTRLTVL.